Below are 22 T cell receptor beta chains sequenced from a single sample in a study of T-cell memory formation after mild COVID-19. TCRdb redid the calling of the 5' RACE reads with MiXCR, one entry per CDR3 protein. The table records approximately 190,000 distinct CDR3 sequences, approximately 20% of them present only once. The sample consisted of PBMCs or a T cell subset sorted from them (not recorded which). These receptors were taken from an adult woman who had mild COVID-19 (a few samples of this study predate the infection). Cell type and time point are not known.

The chain employs TRBV24-1 and TRBJ2-1; either TRBD1 or TRBD2 may supply D (6 bases each). V dropped 10 bases and J dropped 0 bases, with 15 bases sitting between them. Germline CDR1 and CDR2: KGHDR and SFDVKD. This CDR3 comprises 15 residues. CDR3 residues: CATRGVRGSYNEQFF. CDR3 in DNA: TGTGCCACAAGGGGGGTAAGGGGCTCCTACAATGAGCAGTTCTTC.

Only a few counts were recorded for this clonotype. The chain recombines TRBV4-2 with TRBJ2-2; 11 bases agree with TRBD1. Germline trimming cut 5 bases from V and 5 bases from J; bases unmatched to any gene: 7. The CDR3 length is 16 residues. The V gene's germline CDR1 is LGHNA and CDR2 YNFKEQ. The CDR3 loop is CASSFRTGGATGELFF. The CDR3 nucleotides read TGTGCCAGCAGCTTTCGGACAGGGGGCGCAACCGGGGAGCTGTTTTTT.

This clonotype was counted a few times. The V gene is TRBV20-1, the J gene TRBJ1-1; no clear D. Germline V gene data show CDR1 as DFQATT and CDR2 as SNEGSKA (reference sequence). CDR3 length: 14 residues. Trimming pared 0 bases from V and 4 bases from J, leaving 12 bases between. This CDR3 reads CSARDRIGRTEAFF. The DNA for the CDR3 is TGCAGTGCTAGAGATCGGATAGGGCGCACTGAAGCTTTCTTT.

This clonotype was picked up many times. The rearrangement links TRBV20-1 to TRBJ2-7; D is tentatively TRBD1 or TRBD2 (5 bases each). V lost 1 base to trimming and J lost 3 bases, with 16 bases between them. The CDR3 spans 15 residues. The germline CDR1 and CDR2 sequences are DFQATT and SNEGSKA (reference sequence). In DNA, the CDR3 is TGCAGTGCTAGAGCCGGGGCAAAGGCTGACTACGAGCAGTACTTC. The encoded protein is CSARAGAKADYEQYF.

The J gene is TRBJ1-2, the V gene TRBV6-1; D is unresolved. Germline V gene lookup returns CDR1 MNHNS and CDR2 SASEGT. The V end was cut by 8 bases, the J end by 5 bases, with 15 bases between. There are 13 residues in the CDR3. This CDR3 is CASVLVEGYGYTF. The CDR3 DNA is TGTGCCAGCGTGCTCGTTGAGGGATATGGCTACACCTTC.

This clonotype was picked up a small number of times. The genes are TRBV6-1 and TRBJ1-2; D possibly corresponds to TRBD1 (5 bases). This CDR3 comprises 15 residues. The V gene lost 1 base and the J gene lost 6 bases, with 15 bases spanning the gap. The germline CDR1 and CDR2 sequences are MNHNS and SASEGT. CDR3 in amino acids: CASSEGGLAKNGYTF. CDR3 bases: TGTGCCAGCAGTGAAGGGGGACTCGCAAAGAATGGCTACACCTTC.

The CDR3 spells CASSLAGGVGNREQYF. In DNA, the CDR3 is TGTGCCAGCAGTTTGGCAGGGGGCGTAGGTAATCGCGAGCAGTACTTC. The chain has TRBV27 and TRBJ2-7; 8 bases align to TRBD1. In germline, CDR1 is MNHEY, CDR2 SMNVEV (reference sequence). The length of the CDR3 is 16 residues. Trimming took 3 bases from V and 6 from J; bases not matched to a gene: 13.

Ten or more counts support this clonotype. The chain joins TRBV4-2 to TRBJ2-3, with 11 bases matching TRBD2. Germline CDR1 LGHNA, CDR2 YNFKEQ. The V and J ends lost 4 bases and 0 bases, in that order; junction bases with no gene match: 6. CDR3 length: 17 amino acids. The CDR3 DNA follows: TGTGCCAGCAGCCGACAGGGACTAGCGGCCAGCACAGATACGCAGTATTTT. This translates into CASSRQGLAASTDTQYF.

The genes are TRBV7-8 and TRBJ2-2; D is ambiguous. This CDR3 spans 14 amino acids. The germline V gene has CDR1 SGHVS and CDR2 FQNEAQ. The V end was cut by 2 bases, the J end by 2 bases, with 6 bases between. The chain's CDR3 is CASSLLANTGELFF. CDR3 DNA sequence: TGTGCCAGCAGCTTATTGGCAAACACCGGGGAGCTGTTTTTT.

The V call is TRBV12-3 or TRBV12-4, the J call TRBJ2-6; D remains unclear. With 6 bases removed from V and 4 bases from J, the gap between germline ends came to 25 bases. The CDR3 runs to 19 residues. In DNA, the CDR3 is TGTGCCAGCAGCCCGCCCCGAGGACGGCTTCTTTCAGGGGCCAACGTCCTGACTTTC. Encoded protein: CASSPPRGRLLSGANVLTF.

The J gene is TRBJ1-2, the V gene TRBV7-9, with D maybe TRBD1 (5 bases). This CDR3 is built from 14 residues. From germline, CDR1 is SEHNR and CDR2 FQNEAQ (reference sequence). Trimming removed 3 bases at V and 2 bases at J, with 10 bases between. CDR3 amino acids: CASSFPGGNYGYTF. The CDR3 DNA reads TGTGCCAGCAGCTTTCCCGGGGGAAACTATGGCTACACCTTC.

The chain joins TRBV18 to TRBJ1-1; unclear D gene. The V gene's germline CDR1 is KGHSH and CDR2 LQKENI. V dropped 6 bases and J dropped 4 bases, with 18 bases sitting between them. The CDR3 runs 15 residues. The CDR3 loop reads CASSQREKGSTEAFF. CDR3 in DNA: TGTGCCAGCTCCCAAAGGGAGAAAGGGAGCACTGAAGCTTTCTTT.

This clonotype was observed many times. This rearrangement joins TRBV6-5 to TRBJ1-6; TRBD1 agrees at 8 bases. CDR1 is MNHEY and CDR2 is SVGAGI in the germline V gene. Trimming took 3 bases from V and 7 from J; bases not matched to a gene: 2. CDR3 size: 14 residues. CDR3 loop: CASSYGQGNSPLHF. The CDR3 nucleotides read TGTGCCAGCAGTTATGGACAGGGAAATTCACCCCTCCACTTT.

This clonotype was seen more than once but under ten times. The chain links TRBV28 to TRBJ2-2, with D perhaps matching TRBD2 (5 bases). From germline, CDR1 is MDHEN and CDR2 SYDVKM. V lost 4 bases to trimming and J lost 5 bases, with 5 bases between them. The CDR3 extends over 12 amino acids. This CDR3 reads CASSSGTGELFF. The CDR3 DNA reads TGTGCCAGCAGTTCGGGGACCGGGGAGCTGTTTTTT.

There are a few counts of this clonotype. The CDR3 protein is CASRLSGGAKDTQYF. DNA of the CDR3: TGTGCCAGCAGGCTGAGCGGGGGGGCCAAGGATACGCAGTATTTT. The rearrangement links TRBV27 to TRBJ2-3; 10 bases align to TRBD2. Germline lookup yields CDR1 MNHEY and CDR2 SMNVEV (reference sequence). This CDR3 is 15 amino acids long. J lost 6 bases, V lost 6 bases, and 9 bases had no gene match.

This clonotype was recorded only once. The chain carries TRBV12-3 or TRBV12-4 and TRBJ2-1; D possibly uses TRBD1 or TRBD2 (5 bases each). Trimming took off 6 bases at V and 4 bases at J, with 22 bases between the two ends. The CDR3 loop spans 17 amino acids. CDR3 in DNA: TGTGCCAGCAGCCCCGAGGGGCAGCTTAAGGGGTACAATGAGCAGTTCTTC. Residues: CASSPEGQLKGYNEQFF.

This sequence joins TRBV7-3 and TRBJ2-6, with D maybe TRBD1 (5 bases). CDR1 is SGHTA, CDR2 FQGTGA, per germline. V lost 0 bases to trimming and J lost 2 bases, with 8 bases between them. CDR3 length: 16 residues. This CDR3 is CASSLTPTAGANVLTF. The CDR3 DNA reads as TGTGCCAGCAGCTTAACCCCGACAGCTGGGGCCAACGTCCTGACTTTC.

The sample holds many counts of this clonotype. This chain links TRBV2 with TRBJ2-4; a possible D gene is TRBD2 (6 bases). CDR3 length: 15 residues. Per the germline V gene, CDR1 is SNHLY and CDR2 is FYNNEI. Trimming pared 11 bases from V and 0 bases from J, leaving 17 bases between. CDR3 residues: CAVQPGLGAKNIQYF. CDR3 DNA sequence: TGTGCCGTACAACCGGGACTTGGAGCCAAAAACATTCAGTACTTC.

This clonotype was recorded a few times. The rearrangement joins TRBV6-2 or TRBV6-3 to TRBJ2-3; the D gene is possibly TRBD2 (6 bases). The V gene's germline CDR1 is MNHEY and CDR2 SVGEGT. The CDR3 has 14 residues. Trimming took off 5 bases at V and 6 bases at J, with 15 bases between the two ends. The DNA for the CDR3 is TGTGCCAGCAGTGGTAGCGGAAAGGGGGATACGCAGTATTTT. Its protein is CASSGSGKGDTQYF.

In its sample, this clonotype was seen a few times. The chain is built from TRBV7-9 and TRBJ2-7, with 7 bases aligning to TRBD2. Germline V gives CDR1 SEHNR, CDR2 FQNEAQ (reference sequence). J was trimmed by 2 bases and V by 4 bases; bases with no gene match: 14. The CDR3 spans 17 residues. CDR3 sequence (DNA): TGTGCCAGCAGCTCTTTAGCGGGCGTTGCAGATCCCTACGAGCAGTACTTC. This codes for CASSSLAGVADPYEQYF.

The rearrangement uses TRBV15 and TRBJ2-2; 8 bases map to TRBD2. V shed 0 bases, J shed 7 bases, and the junction held 7 bases outside the gene matches. CDR1 and CDR2 (germline): LNHNV, YYDKDF (reference sequence). The CDR3 consists of 16 residues. CDR3 sequence: CATSRDIFSGIGELFF. CDR3 sequence (DNA): TGTGCCACCAGCAGAGATATTTTTAGCGGGATCGGGGAGCTGTTTTTT.

The chain has TRBV11-2 and TRBJ2-3; D is possibly TRBD2 (5 bases). Germline CDR1 SGHAT, CDR2 FQNNGV. This CDR3 has 16 amino acids. V dropped 5 bases and J dropped 0 bases, with 15 bases sitting between them. CDR3 region: CASSPGLPSSTDTQYF. The DNA of the CDR3 is TGTGCCAGCAGCCCAGGACTTCCCTCTAGCACAGATACGCAGTATTTT.